These 27 T cell receptor beta chains originate from one sample sequenced in a study of blood T cell repertoires in COVID-19. Sequencing was performed with immunoSEQ multiplex PCR; in TCRdb, only in-frame clones are kept and a portion is missing. The data hold 250,000 to 300,000 clones, with about 90% observed a single time. Sequencing was performed on peripheral blood. Receptor source: a woman younger than 45 with COVID-19, enrolled during active disease.

V is TRBV7-2 and J is TRBJ1-6; 7 bases are shared with TRBD1. CDR1 is SGHTA, CDR2 FQGNSA, per germline. The CDR3 contains 17 residues. The trim removed 4 bases at V and 0 bases at J, leaving 6 bases unmatched. The CDR3 DNA reads as TGTGCCAGCAGCTCCGACAGGGTGAGCTCCTATAATTCACCCCTCCACTTT. Translated, it gives CASSSDRVSSYNSPLHF.

The V and J genes are TRBV5-1 and TRBJ2-1; 12 nucleotides align to TRBD2. CDR1 SGHRS and CDR2 YFSETQ come from the germline V gene. With 1 base clipped from V and 2 bases from J, the junction kept 10 bases outside the gene matches. This CDR3 comprises 19 residues. The CDR3, as DNA: TGCGCCAGCAGCTTGCGGGACCGAAGACTAGCGGGAGCCTACAATGAGCAGTTCTTC. Its translation is CASSLRDRRLAGAYNEQFF.

This clone came up a few times. Other DNA variants within this sample encode the same CDR3. The rearrangement uses TRBV4-1 and TRBJ2-7, with 9 bases that match TRBD2. V dropped 3 bases and J dropped 0; count of bases not matched to a gene: 3. Germline V gives CDR1 MGHRA, CDR2 YSYEKL. The CDR3 has 15 amino acids. The CDR3 spells CASSHLAGSSYEQYF. CDR3 in DNA: TGCGCCAGCAGCCACCTAGCGGGGAGCTCCTACGAGCAGTACTTC.

Written as DNA, the CDR3 is TGTGCCAGCAGTTGGGGAGCGGAAACCTACGAGCAGTACTTC. Translation gives CASSWGAETYEQYF. The chain carries TRBV6-5 and TRBJ2-7; D might be TRBD2 (5 bases). Per the germline V gene, CDR1 is MNHEY and CDR2 is SVGAGI. V was cut by 4 bases and J by 2 bases, with 12 bases left in between. The CDR3 extends over 14 amino acids.

The V and J genes are TRBV11-2 and TRBJ1-1; D might be TRBD1 (6 bases). V was cut by 4 bases and J by 4 bases, with 10 bases left in between. This CDR3 region has 13 residues. Germline lookup yields CDR1 SGHAT and CDR2 FQNNGV. This CDR3 is CASSSRGGTEAFF. CDR3 nucleotides: TGTGCCAGCAGCTCGCGAGGGGGCACTGAAGCTTTCTTT.

V and J are TRBV4-1 and TRBJ2-7, with D perhaps matching TRBD2 (5 bases). Trimming shortened V by 4 bases and J by 1 base, and 14 bases separated the two germline ends. The CDR3 length is 15 residues. Per germline, CDR1 MGHRA and CDR2 YSYEKL. For the CDR3, the DNA is TGCGCCAGCAGCCCCGACTATCCGGGTTCCTACGAGCAGTACTTC. As protein: CASSPDYPGSYEQYF.

This rearrangement joins TRBV19 to TRBJ2-5; TRBD1 aligns across 11 bases. The CDR3 totals 16 residues. The germline V gene has CDR1 LNHDA and CDR2 SQIVND (reference sequence). The V gene end was trimmed by 5 bases and the J gene end by 4 bases; junction bases not matched to a gene: 9. The DNA for the CDR3 is TGTGCCAGTAGTGGGTGGGACAGGGGGACGCGAGAGACCCAGTACTTC. Translating gives CASSGWDRGTRETQYF. Full variable domain (outside the CDR3, taken from reference TRBV19 and TRBJ2-5): DGGITQSPKYLFRKEGQNVTLSCEQNLNHDAMYWYRQDPGQGLRLIYYSQIVNDFQKGDIAEGYSVSREKKESFPLTVTSAQKNPTAFYLCASSGWDRGTRETQYFGPGTRLLVL.

The chain recombines TRBV28 with TRBJ2-7, with a weak D call TRBD2 (5 bases). CDR1 and CDR2 from the germline V gene are MDHEN and SYDVKM. The CDR3 runs to 13 residues. V lost 10 bases and J lost 2, with 15 bases in between. Here the CDR3 DNA reads TGTGCCACCAATTCCGGACTGGCCTACGAGCAGTACTTC. Translated, it gives CATNSGLAYEQYF.

This rearrangement joins TRBV24-1 to TRBJ2-3, with 9 bases that match TRBD2. The trim removed 7 bases at V and 11 bases at J, leaving 9 bases unmatched. Per the germline V gene, CDR1 is KGHDR and CDR2 is SFDVKD. The CDR3 is 13 amino acids. CDR3 DNA sequence: TGTGCCACCAGGGAGGGAGCGGGAGGCGGGCAGTATTTT. Amino acids: CATREGAGGGQYF.

J is TRBJ2-5 and V is TRBV2, with 8 bases that match TRBD1. Trimming cost V 0 bases and J 3 bases; bases outside gene matches: 9. The germline V gene encodes CDR1 SNHLY and CDR2 FYNNEI. The CDR3 has 17 amino acids. The DNA of the CDR3 is TGTGCCAGCAGTGAAGCGCGGCAGGGGGCCTTCAAAGAGACCCAGTACTTC. Translated: CASSEARQGAFKETQYF. Full variable domain (missing parts from reference TRBV2 and TRBJ2-5): EPEVTQTPSHQVTQMGQEVILRCVPISNHLYFYWYRQILGQKVEFLVSFYNNEISEKSEIFDDQFSVERPDGSNFTLKIRSTKLEDSAMYFCASSEARQGAFKETQYFGPGTRLLVL.

V usage is TRBV28 and J usage is TRBJ2-7; 7 bases are a match to TRBD1. The length of the CDR3 is 15 residues. In germline, CDR1 is MDHEN, CDR2 SYDVKM. V was pared by 3 bases and J by 3 bases, with 8 bases of the junction left unmatched. The CDR3 sequence is CASSFPRQGFYEQYF. The DNA of the CDR3 is TGTGCCAGCAGTTTCCCCAGACAGGGCTTCTACGAGCAGTACTTC. Drawing the rest from reference TRBV28 and TRBJ2-7, the complete variable domain is DVKVTQSSRYLVKRTGEKVFLECVQDMDHENMFWYRQDPGLGLRLIYFSYDVKMKEKGDIPEGYSVSREKKERFSLILESASTNQTSMYLCASSFPRQGFYEQYFGPGTRLTVT.

This clone came up once. The chain joins TRBV10-3 to TRBJ2-1; the D gene is possibly TRBD2 (6 bases). V was clipped by 7 bases and J by 1 base, with 14 bases between them. Germline CDR1 is ENHRY and CDR2 is SYGVKD. There are 15 residues in the CDR3. The CDR3 coding sequence is TGTGCCATCAAACCCGGGACTTCTTCCTACAATGAGCAGTTCTTC. It is translated as CAIKPGTSSYNEQFF.

V gene TRBV6-5 combines with J gene TRBJ1-3, with D possibly being TRBD1 (5 bases). This CDR3 has 15 residues. CDR1 is MNHEY, CDR2 SVGAGI, per germline. With 2 bases removed from V and 1 base from J, the gap between germline ends came to 9 bases. The CDR3 bases are TGTGCCAGCAGTTACGCCGGGGGTTCTGGAAACACCATATATTTT. It yields the protein CASSYAGGSGNTIYF.

This chain uses TRBV4-1 with TRBJ2-7; tentatively, D is TRBD1 (6 bases). Germline loops: CDR1 MGHRA, CDR2 YSYEKL. V was pared by 0 bases and J by 4 bases, with 16 bases between. The CDR3 runs 16 residues. DNA of the CDR3: TGCGCCAGCAGCCAAGAGGTGGGTTGGCAGGGGTACGAGCAGTACTTC. Translating it yields CASSQEVGWQGYEQYF.

This clone was seen a few times. The V gene is TRBV19, the J gene TRBJ2-1; possibly TRBD2 for D (5 bases). V was trimmed by 3 bases and J by 10 bases, leaving 10 bases between them. Germline V CDR1 and CDR2: LNHDA, SQIVND (reference sequence). The CDR3 has 12 amino acids. The CDR3 loop is CASSMLAGEQFF. Written as DNA, the CDR3 is TGTGCCAGTAGTATGCTAGCAGGAGAGCAGTTCTTC.

This chain links TRBV19 with TRBJ1-5, with a tentative D call TRBD1 (6 bases). Trimming stripped 10 bases from V and 4 bases from J, with 23 bases between. In germline, CDR1 is LNHDA, CDR2 SQIVND (reference sequence). The CDR3 totals 16 residues. The CDR3 reads CATHTVLQGENQPQHF. CDR3 DNA: TGTGCCACCCATACCGTCCTACAGGGAGAAAATCAGCCCCAGCATTTT.

The V and J genes are TRBV4-3 and TRBJ2-3; possible D gene TRBD1, 7 bases. Trimming cost V 4 bases and J 7 bases, with 15 bases left between them. Germline assignment: CDR1 LGHNA and CDR2 YSLEER. The CDR3 length is 14 residues. The DNA for the CDR3 is TGCGCCAGCAGCCGCGGGGACAGACGATATACGCAGTATTTT. As protein: CASSRGDRRYTQYF.

This chain connects TRBV28 to TRBJ2-5; 8 positions match TRBD1. From germline, CDR1 is MDHEN and CDR2 SYDVKM. The junction had 9 bases not matched to a gene; V was cut back by 3 bases and J by 6 bases. The CDR3 has 15 residues. The CDR3 sequence: CASSFGGQGRKTQYF. The CDR3 DNA reads TGTGCCAGCAGTTTCGGAGGACAGGGTCGGAAGACCCAGTACTTC.

The chain couples TRBV25-1 to TRBJ1-4, with TRBD1 matching 8 bases. The ends lost 6 bases at V and 8 bases at J; junction bases unmatched: 8. Germline V lookup: CDR1 MGHDK, CDR2 SYGVNS. The CDR3 sequence is 14 residues long. The CDR3 reads CASRNDRGGEKLFF. In DNA, the CDR3 is TGTGCCAGCAGAAATGACAGGGGAGGAGAAAAACTGTTTTTT.

This clone was observed once. V and J are TRBV29-1 and TRBJ2-1, with D uncertain. The V gene's germline CDR1 is SQVTM and CDR2 ANQGSEA. The V gene lost 3 bases and the J gene lost 8 bases, with 11 bases spanning the gap. CDR3 length equals 12 residues. CDR3 in amino acids: CSVDARSDEQFF. CDR3 coding DNA: TGCAGCGTTGACGCGAGGAGCGATGAGCAGTTCTTC.

This chain joins TRBV19 and TRBJ2-1, with D possibly TRBD2 on 5 matching bases. The CDR3 runs 15 residues. The germline V gene encodes CDR1 LNHDA and CDR2 SQIVND (reference sequence). V lost 0 bases and J lost 2, with 8 bases in between. The CDR3 DNA reads TGTGCCAGTAGTATAGAGGCGGGTACCTACAATGAGCAGTTCTTC. Residues: CASSIEAGTYNEQFF.

CDR3 sequence (DNA): TGTGCCTGGAGTCGCGGGTTGACTAGCGGGGGGACCTACAATGAGCAGTTCTTC. Encoded protein: CAWSRGLTSGGTYNEQFF. The chain combines TRBV30 with TRBJ2-1; TRBD2 agrees at 13 bases. This CDR3 is 18 amino acids long. Trimming cost V 2 bases and J 2 bases; bases outside gene matches: 9. The germline V gene encodes CDR1 GTSNPN and CDR2 SVGIG (reference sequence).

The CDR3 nucleotides read TGTGCCTGGAGTCACAGGAGAACCGAGCAGTACTTC. Residues: CAWSHRRTEQYF. This chain links TRBV30 with TRBJ2-7; possible D gene TRBD1, 5 bases. V lost 2 bases and J 6 bases, leaving 11 bases between the germline ends. Germline V gene data show CDR1 as GTSNPN and CDR2 as SVGIG (reference sequence). This CDR3 region has 12 residues.

The chain is built from TRBV5-4 and TRBJ1-2; D remains ambiguous. Trimming cost V 6 bases and J 5 bases, with 20 bases left between them. Germline loops: CDR1 SGHNT, CDR2 YYREEE (reference sequence). The CDR3 length is 15 residues. The CDR3 nucleotides are TGTGCCAGCAATCCCCCCGGGGTGGGAAATTATGGCTACACCTTC. It translates to CASNPPGVGNYGYTF.

This clone came up a few times. The same CDR3 can be traced to other DNA sequences in this sample. The V and J genes are TRBV4-1 and TRBJ2-7; possibly TRBD1 for D (6 bases). The V end lost 3 bases, the J end lost 3 bases, and 9 bases lay between the germline ends. CDR1 and CDR2 (germline): MGHRA, YSYEKL. The CDR3 extends over 13 amino acids. This CDR3 is CASSQAQGYEQYF. In DNA, the CDR3 is TGCGCCAGCAGCCAGGCACAGGGCTACGAGCAGTACTTC.

The gene calls are TRBV2 and TRBJ2-3; D is perhaps TRBD1 (6 bases). The CDR3 runs to 11 residues. The germline CDR1 and CDR2 sequences are SNHLY and FYNNEI. The germline V and J ends were trimmed by 4 bases and 11 bases, with 10 bases remaining between them. The CDR3 sequence is CASSGQVGQYF. The CDR3, as DNA: TGTGCCAGCAGTGGACAGGTTGGGCAGTATTTT.

The V gene is TRBV5-8, the J gene TRBJ1-6, with D perhaps matching TRBD1 (5 bases). The CDR3 sequence is 14 residues long. Trimming removed 1 base from V and 8 bases from J, with 10 bases in between. The germline V gene has CDR1 SGHTS and CDR2 YDEGEE. Here the CDR3 DNA reads TGTGCCAGCAGCTTGTTGGCCAGGGATTCACCCCTCCACTTT. This codes for CASSLLARDSPLHF.